The sequence of this T cell receptor (beta chain) was determined in a study of cytomegalovirus exposure and HLA in healthy donors (dated 2017 in TCRdb). As for the study more broadly: In an earlier analysis of under 600 of the donors, around 300 Gb of sequence data and roughly 100 million unique TCR beta sequences from approximately 180 million T cells were reported. Donor age, sex, ethnicity and CMV serostatus were compiled together with the repertoire data. The study used immunosequencing to profile the T cell repertoires of some 600 subjects and linked those repertoires to cytomegalovirus serostatus. Among the roughly 400 genotyped donors, 81% belonged to the genetic ancestry cluster associated with self-reported Caucasian donors. To predict cytomegalovirus infection status, the study combined high-throughput TCR immunosequencing, statistical association of individual TCRs with disease status, and machine learning. The later analysis used no new phenotypic data to find candidate immune exposures, relying instead on TCR beta sequences and their occurrence across donors. A handful of DR-DQ haplotypes were handled as single units for association and clustering because linkage in the cohort was strong. In an earlier analysis of 587 of the donors, high-throughput TCR beta sequencing was used to judge whether each TCR beta V gene segment behaved as functional or pseudogenic. A later genetic analysis used genome-wide SNP genotypes for about 65% of the roughly 670 donors, treating that subset as a discovery cohort. The number of typed donors differed by locus: about 620-630 for A, B, C, DRB1 and DQB1; 500 to 550 for DQA1; 606 for DPA1; and about 470 for DPB1. On average, about 240,000 unique TCR beta nucleotide sequences were sequenced per donor among 350 to 400 genotyped donors of the cohort, with 15% to 20% of those sequences being non-productive. To study patterns of TCR occurrence, a later analysis re-analyzed previously published TCR beta repertoires from several hundred donors and added high-resolution HLA genotyping. HLA typing covered class I and class II loci at four-digit resolution. In addition to the first cohort of 666 subjects, a separate validation cohort of 120 different subjects was used. All discovery cohort repertoires had been generated using a single sequencing platform. The aim of the study was to test whether cataloging public T cell receptors could identify signatures of past pathogen exposure. An early release that covered 640 HLA-typed donors contained about 300 gigabases of sequencing data and 75 million to 100 million unique TCR sequences. The study at large found these results: According to a later analysis, parvovirus B19, influenza, CMV and Epstein-Barr virus appeared linked to several top co-occurrence clusters. The authors suggested that the approach could potentially be generalized to other disease states and immunological phenotypes. An earlier analysis of several hundred of the donors showed that most TCR beta V segments appeared in productive rearrangements either about 87% or about 30% of the time, which broadly matched IMGT annotations. In a later genetic analysis, a missense DCLRE1C variant was associated with V-gene and J-gene trimming of TCR beta chains, and the association was replicated in an independent cohort. Because the 87-base-pair reads could not distinguish some IMGT-functional V segments, including TRBV6-2 and TRBV6-3, those segments were excluded. In this cohort, only TCR beta chains were sequenced, and detectable features were limited by the absence of alpha or paired-chain data. Compared with equally common non-associated chains, HLA-associated TCR beta chains in a later analysis were more clonally expanded and had lower generation probabilities. Most CMV-associated TCR beta chains appeared to be HLA-restricted in a later analysis, and the HLA associations seemed to be driven largely by CMV exposure. In a later analysis, TCR association rates were found to vary across HLA loci, with the most associated TCRs seen for DRB1 alleles and the fewest for HLA-C alleles. Assigning TCR associations to individual alleles was difficult when HLA alleles, especially DR and DQ, strongly co-occurred. Over 15 rarely observed V segments, including chromosome 9 orphons, were excluded from the earlier analysis of 550 to 700 of the donors because counts were too low. The only immune exposure information available for the cohort was CMV serostatus. A further reported finding was that TCR beta sequences accurately predicted the HLA-A and HLA-B alleles for most subjects in the first cohort. The study listed 164 TCR beta chains as associated with cytomegalovirus. Roughly uniform sequencing depth across donors was assumed in presence/absence analyses, although this assumption may not hold. Because HLA typing was missing for some donors at each locus, association tests included only the typed subset. Most TCR sequences were seen in very few donors, while some public TCRs were found in many individuals. Specific HLA alleles were associated with 15,000 to 20,000 TCR beta sequences at a false discovery rate of 0.05 in a later analysis. A cluster of highly shared sequence variants was judged likely to be a technical artifact of the sequencing pipeline. In a later genetic analysis, fewer N-insertions in productive TCRs were reported among donors in an Asian-associated ancestry cluster than the approximately 630-donor mean. Cytomegalovirus status was reported to be diagnosed by the classifier with high specificity and sensitivity in both the original and validation cohorts. Linkage disequilibrium might explain the correlated functional status among segregating V segments, but an unknown experimental factor could not be excluded. A few of the identified cytomegalovirus-associated TCR beta chains were confirmed in vitro to be specific for cytomegalovirus antigens.

The cohort was made up of several hundred healthy bone marrow donors. Cohort members were all nominally healthy when sampled, although unrecorded immune exposures were likely present. The donor was CMV seronegative and was included in the group of a few hundred seronegative cohort members. A peripheral blood sample was provided by each donor, and peripheral blood mononuclear cells were used for TCR beta sequencing. The Qiagen DNeasy Blood Extraction Kit was used to extract genomic DNA from the blood cell samples. The CDR3 starts with the cysteine, ends with the phenylalanine, and has 13 residues. Here the CDR3 DNA is all that survives: 39 bases in frame from base 1. Reading the germline V gene (reference sequence) gives CDR1 LNHDA and CDR2 SQIVND. Trimming removed 3 bases from V and 3 bases from J, leaving 8 bases between the germline ends. A few counts support this clone. It lacks a known antigen. Base qualities are missing; no much larger clone stands one base away.

The library was generated by the immunoSEQ multiplex PCR assay. A mixture of 60 forward primers for TCR Vbeta segments and 13 reverse primers for TCR Jbeta segments was used in the multiplex PCR. The CDR3 region of rearranged TCR beta genes was amplified from genomic DNA with a multiplex PCR assay. On the Illumina HiSeq System, the amplified TCR beta libraries were sequenced as 87-base-pair reads. The source study handled its data this way. A later analysis tallied 80 million to 95 million unique TCR beta chains across the 666 repertoires, and around 10 million of those chains were shared by two or more donors. To remove PCR and sequencing errors, raw reads were error-corrected and collapsed into unique sequences using a nearest-neighbor algorithm that merged closely related sequences. CDR3 sequences were aligned to IMGT reference sequences to assign V, D and J gene segments. For a sequence to be retained, at least a six-nucleotide match to both a V gene segment and a J gene segment was required. A rearrangement was called productive if the CDR3 had no stop codons and remained in frame with V and J, and every other rearrangement was called non-productive. CDR3 was defined by IMGT convention, running from the second conserved V-encoded cysteine to the conserved J-encoded phenylalanine. Sequences without an unambiguous match to a single V gene segment were excluded from the earlier analysis of 450 to 650 of the donors. In an earlier analysis of 450 to 750 of the donors, a V segment was called functional when productive rearrangements were above 56.7%, and segregating when the standard deviation between donors exceeded 5%. A statistical classification framework was built for diagnosing cytomegalovirus status from the catalog of TCR beta chain sequences. A later analysis assigned V and J genes by comparing TCR nucleotide sequences with IMGT/GENE-DB human TR gene sequences. In a later analysis, CDR3 sequences and most-parsimonious VDJ recombination scenarios were assigned using the TCRdist pipeline. In a later analysis, each TCR beta chain was defined by its CDR3 amino acid sequence together with its V-gene family, and reads lacking a unique V-gene family were excluded. In a later analysis, approximately 590 highly shared, low-generation-probability nucleotide sequences were removed to address suspected cross-contamination and a sequencing artifact. For each public chain, a later analysis derived a clonal expansion index from normalized ranks of inferred template counts within each repertoire. In a later analysis, generation probabilities were computed with a VDJ recombination model fitted to out-of-frame rearrangements, and the resulting probabilities were checked against IGoR. A later analysis scored TCR-TCR, TCR-HLA and TCR-CMV co-occurrence with hypergeometric tests, applying a repertoire-size bias correction to TCR pairs. In a later analysis, false discovery rates were estimated by permuting HLA or CMV assignments 20 times. A later analysis grouped co-occurring TCRs with DBSCAN, adding TCRdist sequence similarity when clustering within HLA-allele-positive subsets. Co-occurrence clustering excluded repertoires with fewer than 30,000 or more than 120,000 public chains, plus five with anomalous nucleotide sharing. Drawn from immuneACCESS, this table holds only the in-frame rearrangements with V and J called that TCRdb kept. Clones are partly lost; checked studies trace under half to an unresolved V gene and leave the rest unexplained. V, J and clone size are those of that table, while D and trimming were read from the DNA. A total of 180,000 or so clones appear in this sample, about 81% of them only once. The ten largest clones take up about 1.5% of the sample.

The rearrangement joined TRBV19 to TRBJ1-1; the D gene identity is not certain. Sequenced sample: PBMCs. The receptor was derived from a man in his forties in good health and CMV-seronegative. The sequenced DNA is TGTGCCAGTAGTATGGGCTCTTACACTGAAGCTTTCTTT. Translated, it gives CASSMGSYTEAFF.